These T cell receptor beta chains were read from a single sample in a study of cytomegalovirus exposure and HLA in healthy donors. Sequenced by immunoSEQ multiplex PCR; TCRdb stores in-frame clones only, minus some. The sample lists some 100,000 clones; 69% were seen once. Source material: PBMCs. These receptors were collected from a woman aged 70 to 79 in good health and CMV-seropositive. The CDR3 runs from the conserved cysteine through the conserved F or W. The order of the fields is V gene, CDR3 protein.

>TRBV19
CASSIGTAGNTIYF
>TRBV30
CAWNVGTGGGETQYF
>TRBV30
CAWSWTENEKLFF
>TRBV5-1
CASSLRLDRIYGYTF
>TRBV4-2
CASSQPGQPLGTEAFF
>TRBV19
CASSIASGTLNTEAFF
>TRBV10-3
CAIRTDSNQPQHF
>TRBV4-3
CASSQDHPGPYEQYF
>TRBV7-9
CASSQMGASSYNEQFF
>TRBV6-4
CASSDAGTAYNEQFF
>TRBV30
CAWRSTGLSQPQHF
>TRBV10-1
CASVPGQGLEETQYF
>TRBV19
CASTPGGSGYEQYF
>TRBV4-1
CASSGGGARDTQYF
>TRBV6-5
CASSAGTGGQPQHF
>TRBV14
CASSQYEDINYGYTF
>TRBV5-5
CASSPTGNSGNTIYF
>TRBV10-3
CAIRPSGGAPDTQYF
>TRBV7-2
CASSTRTDTQYF
>TRBV4-1
CASSHPRAMAGTGELFF
>TRBV7-2
CASSPQMGQGEKLFF
>TRBV19
CARTGKGNTEAFF
>TRBV2
CASSEAGQYNSPLHF
>TRBV7-2
CASSSGQGPGQPQHF
>TRBV2
CASSVEWQETQYF
>TRBV10-3
CAISESKGYGANYGYTF
>TRBV2
CASRERTASDTQYF
>TRBV2
CASSEDTSNQPQHF
>TRBV7-2
CASSLSTSGPSYEQYF
>TRBV20-1
CSGGRGEKLFF
>TRBV19
CASTPQGGHQETQYF